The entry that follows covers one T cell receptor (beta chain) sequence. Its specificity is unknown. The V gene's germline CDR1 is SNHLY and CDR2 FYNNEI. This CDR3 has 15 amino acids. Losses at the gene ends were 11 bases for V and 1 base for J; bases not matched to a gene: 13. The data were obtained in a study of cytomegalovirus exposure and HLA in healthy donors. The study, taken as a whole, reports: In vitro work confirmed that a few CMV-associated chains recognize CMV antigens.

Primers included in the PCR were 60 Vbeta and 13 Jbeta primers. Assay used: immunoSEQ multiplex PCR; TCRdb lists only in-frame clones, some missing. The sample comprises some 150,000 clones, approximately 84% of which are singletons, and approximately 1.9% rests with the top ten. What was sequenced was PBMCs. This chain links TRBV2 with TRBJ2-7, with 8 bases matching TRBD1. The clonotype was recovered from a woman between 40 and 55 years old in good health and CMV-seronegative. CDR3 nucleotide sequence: TGTGCCTGCCAGCCCTCGGACAGGGCATCCTACGAGCAGTACTTC. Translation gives CACQPSDRASYEQYF.